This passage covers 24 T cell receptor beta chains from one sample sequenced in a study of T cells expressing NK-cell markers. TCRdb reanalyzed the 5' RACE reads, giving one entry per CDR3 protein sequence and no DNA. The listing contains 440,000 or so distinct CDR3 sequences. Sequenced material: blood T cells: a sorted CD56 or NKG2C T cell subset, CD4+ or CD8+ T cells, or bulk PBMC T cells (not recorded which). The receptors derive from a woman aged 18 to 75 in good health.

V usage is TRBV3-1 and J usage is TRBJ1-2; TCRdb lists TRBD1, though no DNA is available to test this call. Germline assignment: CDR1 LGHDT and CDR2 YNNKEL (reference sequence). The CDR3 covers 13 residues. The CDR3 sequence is CASSQGHDHGYTF.

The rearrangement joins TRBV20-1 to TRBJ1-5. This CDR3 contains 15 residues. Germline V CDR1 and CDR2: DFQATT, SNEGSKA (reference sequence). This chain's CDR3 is CSAPLGGGYNQPQHF.

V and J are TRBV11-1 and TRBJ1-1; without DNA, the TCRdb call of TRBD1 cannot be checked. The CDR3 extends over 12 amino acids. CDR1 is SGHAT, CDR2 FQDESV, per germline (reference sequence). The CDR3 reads CASSPGQGAAFF.

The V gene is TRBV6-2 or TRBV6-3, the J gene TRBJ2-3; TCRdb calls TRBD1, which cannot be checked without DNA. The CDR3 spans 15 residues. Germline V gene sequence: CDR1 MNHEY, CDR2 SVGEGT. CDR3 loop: CASRGPVGRSDTQYF.

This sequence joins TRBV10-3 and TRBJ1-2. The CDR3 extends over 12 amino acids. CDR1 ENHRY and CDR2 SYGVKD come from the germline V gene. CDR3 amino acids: CAITAGKGGYTF.

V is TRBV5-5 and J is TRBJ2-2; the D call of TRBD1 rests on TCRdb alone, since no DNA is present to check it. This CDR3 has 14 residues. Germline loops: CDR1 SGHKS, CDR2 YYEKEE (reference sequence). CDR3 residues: CASSLWGSPGELFF.

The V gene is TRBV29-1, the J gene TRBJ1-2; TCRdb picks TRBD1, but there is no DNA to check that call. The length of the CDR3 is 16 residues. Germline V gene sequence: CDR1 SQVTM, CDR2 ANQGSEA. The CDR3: CSVDLARGAEGYGYTF.

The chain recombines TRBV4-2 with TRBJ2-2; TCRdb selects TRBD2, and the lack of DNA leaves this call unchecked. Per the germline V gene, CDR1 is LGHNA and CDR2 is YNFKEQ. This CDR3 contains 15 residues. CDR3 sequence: CASSQGALAAGELFF.

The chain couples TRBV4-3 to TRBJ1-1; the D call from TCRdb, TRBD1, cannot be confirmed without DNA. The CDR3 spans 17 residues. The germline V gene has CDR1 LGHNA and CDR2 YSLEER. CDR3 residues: CASSQDLGGAEETEAFF.

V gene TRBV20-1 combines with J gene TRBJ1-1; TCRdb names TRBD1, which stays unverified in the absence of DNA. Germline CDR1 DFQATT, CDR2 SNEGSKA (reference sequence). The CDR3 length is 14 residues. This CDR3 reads CSARAWGVDTEAFF.

The CDR3 sequence: CSASHKYNEQFF. The V call is TRBV20-1, the J call TRBJ2-1. Per the germline V gene, CDR1 is DFQATT and CDR2 is SNEGSKA (reference sequence). The length of the CDR3 is 12 residues.

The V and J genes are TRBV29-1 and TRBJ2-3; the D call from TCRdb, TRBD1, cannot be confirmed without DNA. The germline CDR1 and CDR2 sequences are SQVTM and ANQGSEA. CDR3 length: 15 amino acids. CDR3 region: CSVGTRGRGADTQYF.

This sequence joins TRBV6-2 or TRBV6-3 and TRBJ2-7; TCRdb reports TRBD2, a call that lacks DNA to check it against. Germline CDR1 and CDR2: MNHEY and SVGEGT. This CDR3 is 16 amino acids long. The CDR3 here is CASVGTSGRAHYEQYF.

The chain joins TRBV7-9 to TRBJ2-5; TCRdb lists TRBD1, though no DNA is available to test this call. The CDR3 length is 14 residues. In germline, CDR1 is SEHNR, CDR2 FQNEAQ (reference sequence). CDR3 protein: CASSSRGGWETQYF.

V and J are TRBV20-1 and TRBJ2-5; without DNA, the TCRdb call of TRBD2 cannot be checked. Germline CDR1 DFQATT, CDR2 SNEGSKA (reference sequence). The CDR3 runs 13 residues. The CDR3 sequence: CSAQSGSLGTQYF.

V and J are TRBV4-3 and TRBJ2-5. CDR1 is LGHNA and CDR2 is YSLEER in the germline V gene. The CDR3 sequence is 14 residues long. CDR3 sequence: CASSPRGYQETQYF.

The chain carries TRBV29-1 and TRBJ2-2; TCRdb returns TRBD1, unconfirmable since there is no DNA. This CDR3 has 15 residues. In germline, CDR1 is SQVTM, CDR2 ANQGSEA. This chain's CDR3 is CSVVRDRGTTGELFF.

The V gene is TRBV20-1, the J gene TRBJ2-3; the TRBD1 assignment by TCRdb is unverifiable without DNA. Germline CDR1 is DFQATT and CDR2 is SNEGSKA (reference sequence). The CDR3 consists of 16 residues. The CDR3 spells CSAPSYRTGGTDTQYF.

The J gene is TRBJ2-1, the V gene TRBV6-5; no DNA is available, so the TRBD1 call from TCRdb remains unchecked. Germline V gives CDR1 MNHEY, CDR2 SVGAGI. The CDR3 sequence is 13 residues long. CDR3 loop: CASSYYRDNEQFF.

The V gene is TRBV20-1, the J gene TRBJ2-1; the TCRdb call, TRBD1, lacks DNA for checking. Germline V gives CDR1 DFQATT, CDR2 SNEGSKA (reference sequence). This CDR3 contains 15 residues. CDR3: CSARRTGGSYNEQFF.

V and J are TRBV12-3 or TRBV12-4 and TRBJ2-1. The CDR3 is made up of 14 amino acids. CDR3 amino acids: CASSLVQAYNEQFF.

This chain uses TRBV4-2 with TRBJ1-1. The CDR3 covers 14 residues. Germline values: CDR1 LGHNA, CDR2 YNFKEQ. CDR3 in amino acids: CASSQGFGNTEAFF.

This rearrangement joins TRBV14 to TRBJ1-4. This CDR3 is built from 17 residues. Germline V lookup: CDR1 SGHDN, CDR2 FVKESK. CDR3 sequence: CASSPRGGWVTNEKLFF.

CDR3 region: CASSADRGYGYTF. The chain couples TRBV19 to TRBJ1-2; lacking DNA, the TRBD1 call made by TCRdb goes unchecked. This CDR3 has 13 amino acids. Germline CDR1 LNHDA, CDR2 SQIVND (reference sequence).